Listed here are 24 T cell receptor beta chains from one sample, sequenced in a study of CD8 T cells in Susac syndrome. Random hexamers primed reverse transcription of about 0.45 to 1 ug RNA. TCRdb redid the calling of the immunoSEQ multiplex PCR reads with MiXCR, one entry per CDR3 protein. The table lists some 130,000 distinct CDR3 sequences, 85% to 95% of them singletons, with more than 0.15% in the top ten. The material sequenced was CD8+ T cells from PBMCs. All receptors come from a human donor with Susac syndrome.

The J gene is TRBJ1-5, the V gene TRBV27, with TRBD1 matching over 7 bases. With V trimmed by 6 bases and J by 0 bases, 5 bases remained unmatched. The CDR3 is 15 amino acids. The germline CDR1 and CDR2 sequences are MNHEY and SMNVEV (reference sequence). CDR3 sequence (DNA): TGTGCCAGCAGCCTAGACAGGGATAGCAATCAGCCCCAGCATTTT. Its translation is CASSLDRDSNQPQHF.

This clonotype was seen once. The genes are TRBV20-1 and TRBJ2-3, with 11 bases fitting TRBD2. The CDR3 spans 16 residues. The germline gives CDR1 DFQATT, CDR2 SNEGSKA (reference sequence). Losses at the gene ends were 3 bases for V and 4 bases for J; bases not matched to a gene: 9. The CDR3 region is CSARQPTGLAADTQYF. CDR3 nucleotides: TGCAGTGCTAGGCAACCTACGGGACTAGCGGCAGATACGCAGTATTTT.

This sequence joins TRBV29-1 and TRBJ2-2; D not certain. CDR3 length equals 13 residues. Germline values: CDR1 SQVTM, CDR2 ANQGSEA. V shed 1 base and J shed 6 bases, with 9 bases lying between them. The CDR3 spells CSVEGGASGELFF. CDR3 bases: TGCAGCGTTGAAGGCGGCGCGTCCGGGGAGCTGTTTTTT.

This clonotype is a singleton in its sample. The chain couples TRBV5-6 to TRBJ1-2; 7 bases are a match to TRBD1. V shed 5 bases, J shed 4 bases, and the junction held 5 bases outside the gene matches. The CDR3 has 13 residues. Per germline, CDR1 SGHDT and CDR2 YYEEEE. In DNA, the CDR3 is TGTGCCAGCAGTCCAGGGGGAGGCTATGGCTACACCTTC. Translation gives CASSPGGGYGYTF.

This chain links TRBV21-1 with TRBJ1-1; the table's TRBD1 call for D was not verified on the DNA. TRBV21-1 is designated a pseudogene. The CDR3 has 16 residues. The DNA of the CDR3 is TGTGCCAGCAGCAAAGGGCAGGGGAACGGGGGGACTGAAGCTTTCTTT. It specifies CASSKGQGNGGTEAFF.

This clonotype has just one count. This chain joins TRBV12-3 or TRBV12-4 and TRBJ2-7; D ambiguous. V was shortened by 5 bases and J by 2 bases, with 4 bases between the two germline ends. The length of the CDR3 is 11 residues. The CDR3 coding sequence is TGTGCCAGCAGTATCACCTACGAGCAGTACTTC. Encoded protein: CASSITYEQYF.

This clonotype was found once. This chain connects TRBV5-1 to TRBJ2-7, with 9 bases matching TRBD1. In germline, CDR1 is SGHRS, CDR2 YFSETQ. The V segment lost 6 bases and the J segment 7 bases; nucleotides outside the gene matches: 11. This CDR3 contains 14 residues. The CDR3 nucleotides are TGCGCCAGCACCGACCGGGACAGGGAACGGGAGCAGTACTTC. This gives the protein CASTDRDREREQYF. The full variable domain, with the rest looked up from reference TRBV5-1 and TRBJ2-7, is KAGVTQTPRYLIKTRGQQVTLSCSPISGHRSVSWYQQTPGQGLQFLFEYFSETQRNKGNFPGRFSGRQFSNSRSEMNVSTLELGDSALYLCASTDRDREREQYFGPGTRLTVT.

The chain joins TRBV29-1 to TRBJ2-2, with TRBD2 matching 10 bases. Germline trimming cut 3 bases from V and 7 bases from J; bases unmatched to any gene: 11. The germline gives CDR1 SQVTM, CDR2 ANQGSEA. This CDR3 spans 16 amino acids. CDR3 nucleotide sequence: TGCAGCGTTGACGTCACTAGCGGGGACGGGAGCGGGGAGCTGTTTTTT. Protein: CSVDVTSGDGSGELFF.

About this clonotype itself: One junction end does not reproduce the germline sequence, and a read error may be involved. The chain is built from TRBV9 and TRBJ2-2; D not resolved. The germline gives CDR1 SGDLS, CDR2 YYNGEE. The CDR3 has 15 amino acids. The CDR3 loop is CASSAPSRNAGELFF. The CDR3 bases are TGTGCCAGCAGCGCTCCTAGTCGGAACGCCGGGGAGCTGTTTTTT.

This sequence joins TRBV4-1 and TRBJ1-2, with D maybe TRBD1 (5 bases). The V end was cut by 2 bases, the J end by 6 bases, with 10 bases between. The CDR3 spans 13 residues. Germline V gene lookup returns CDR1 MGHRA and CDR2 YSYEKL. CDR3 sequence (DNA): TGCGCCAGCAGCCAACCGGGGGTGGATGGCTACACCTTC. The encoded protein is CASSQPGVDGYTF.

V is TRBV29-1 and J is TRBJ2-2; TRBD2 is a possible D gene (6 bases). The V gene lost 4 bases and the J gene lost 7 bases, with 13 bases spanning the gap. Germline lookup yields CDR1 SQVTM and CDR2 ANQGSEA. The CDR3 contains 13 residues. CDR3: CSVGRGTLGELFF. The CDR3 DNA is TGCAGCGTTGGGCGCGGGACTCTCGGGGAGCTGTTTTTT.

V is TRBV12-3 or TRBV12-4 and J is TRBJ1-2, with unresolved D. Trimming removed 4 bases at V and 2 bases at J, with 14 bases between. The CDR3 sequence is 15 residues long. The CDR3, as DNA: TGTGCCAGCAGTTACACCACTGACACGAACTATGGCTACACCTTC. It specifies CASSYTTDTNYGYTF.

This chain joins TRBV30 and TRBJ2-3, with D tentatively TRBD2 (6 bases). CDR1 and CDR2 (germline): GTSNPN, SVGIG (reference sequence). V lost 3 bases to trimming and J lost 3 bases, with 13 bases between them. The CDR3 has 14 residues. The CDR3 DNA sequence: TGTGCCTGGAGCTTGGCGGGAAATACAGATACGCAGTATTTT. Its protein product is CAWSLAGNTDTQYF.

The chain is built from TRBV2 and TRBJ2-1, with 11 bases lining up with TRBD2. Unmatched junction bases numbered 11, after V lost 7 bases and J lost 0 bases. The CDR3 length is 18 residues. The germline CDR1 and CDR2 sequences are SNHLY and FYNNEI. CDR3 bases: TGTGCCAGCACCCTCGGACTAGCGGGCAGAACCTCCTACAATGAGCAGTTCTTC. It yields the protein CASTLGLAGRTSYNEQFF.

The chain couples TRBV9 to TRBJ2-1; D gene ambiguous. CDR3 length equals 15 residues. CDR1 and CDR2 (germline): SGDLS, YYNGEE. Trimming took 4 bases from V and 4 from J, leaving 15 bases between them. CDR3 residues: CASSMKPTGYNEQFF. The CDR3 bases are TGTGCCAGCAGCATGAAGCCCACCGGGTACAATGAGCAGTTCTTC.

The chain recombines TRBV7-9 with TRBJ2-3; TRBD2 agrees at 13 bases. V dropped 4 bases and J dropped 5; count of bases not matched to a gene: 12. This CDR3 has 18 residues. Germline assignment: CDR1 SEHNR and CDR2 FQNEAQ (reference sequence). CDR3 loop: CASSSTGGLAGDEDTQYF. The CDR3 DNA sequence: TGTGCCAGCAGCTCCACAGGCGGACTAGCGGGAGATGAAGATACGCAGTATTTT. The full variable domain, with the rest looked up from reference TRBV7-9 and TRBJ2-3, is DTGVSQNPRHKITKRGQNVTFRCDPISEHNRLYWYRQTLGQGPEFLTYFQNEAQLEKSRLLSDRFSAERPKGSFSTLEIQRTEQGDSAMYLCASSSTGGLAGDEDTQYFGPGTRLTVL.

The J gene is TRBJ1-1, the V gene TRBV5-6; D is unresolved. The CDR3 has 14 amino acids. The ends were cut back, 1 base at V and 8 bases at J, with 15 bases in the middle. CDR1 and CDR2 (germline): SGHDT, YYEEEE. CDR3 coding DNA: TGTGCCAGCAGCTTGCTAAATGTCGTCGGAGAAGCTTTCTTT. Protein sequence: CASSLLNVVGEAFF.

This sequence joins TRBV4-1 and TRBJ1-2; D call uncertain. CDR3 length: 15 amino acids. V lost 4 bases to trimming and J lost 2 bases, with 14 bases between them. Germline lookup yields CDR1 MGHRA and CDR2 YSYEKL. This CDR3 is CASSLPDEGNYGYTF. CDR3 DNA sequence: TGCGCCAGCAGCCTACCAGACGAGGGAAACTATGGCTACACCTTC.

The J gene is TRBJ2-7, the V gene TRBV12-3 or TRBV12-4; 12 nucleotides line up with TRBD2. CDR3 length: 15 amino acids. V was pared by 5 bases and J by 1 base, with 3 bases of the junction left unmatched. The CDR3 region has the DNA TGTGCCAGCAGTAAGGGACTAGCGGGTTCCTACGAGCAGTACTTC. This encodes CASSKGLAGSYEQYF.

The chain employs TRBV6-1 and TRBJ1-1, with 10 positions matching TRBD1. The CDR3 has 15 amino acids. With V trimmed by 5 bases and J by 3 bases, 6 bases remained unmatched. In germline, CDR1 is MNHNS, CDR2 SASEGT. CDR3 coding DNA: TGTGCCAGCAGTCGCCCCGGACAGGGGGACACTGAAGCTTTCTTT. Residues: CASSRPGQGDTEAFF.

The chain carries TRBV11-2 and TRBJ2-5; no clear D. V gave up 2 bases and J gave up 5 bases, with 15 bases separating them. This CDR3 is built from 15 residues. Germline values: CDR1 SGHAT, CDR2 FQNNGV. The CDR3 is CASSLTQRLDETQYF. The CDR3 DNA follows: TGTGCCAGCAGCTTAACGCAGAGGCTAGATGAGACCCAGTACTTC. Drawing the rest from reference TRBV11-2 and TRBJ2-5, the complete variable domain is EAGVAQSPRYKIIEKRQSVAFWCNPISGHATLYWYQQILGQGPKLLIQFQNNGVVDDSQLPKDRFSAERLKGVDSTLKIQPAKLEDSAVYLCASSLTQRLDETQYFGPGTRLLVL.

This clonotype was counted once. This rearrangement joins TRBV5-1 to TRBJ2-7; 8 nucleotides match TRBD1. The V and J ends lost 0 bases and 7 bases, in that order; junction bases with no gene match: 9. The CDR3 extends over 15 amino acids. The germline gives CDR1 SGHRS, CDR2 YFSETQ. CDR3 nucleotides: TGCGCCAGCAGCTTGGCCCAGGGGGCGCGTCAGGAGCAGTACTTC. It is translated as CASSLAQGARQEQYF.

The chain links TRBV25-1 to TRBJ2-7; 8 nucleotides line up with TRBD1. After removal of 8 bases from V and 4 bases from J, the junction contained 13 bases not matched to a gene. Germline-derived CDR1 and CDR2 are MGHDK and SYGVNS. This CDR3 contains 15 residues. CDR3 bases: TGTGCCAGCTCTCGTGACTTGACAGGGGATTACGAGCAGTACTTC. It encodes CASSRDLTGDYEQYF.

V gene TRBV10-2 combines with J gene TRBJ2-7; no clear D. The CDR3 has 13 amino acids. Germline V gives CDR1 WSHSY, CDR2 SAAADI. The V and J ends lost 1 base and 2 bases respectively, with 6 bases between them. CDR3 in amino acids: CASSEFQTYEQYF. CDR3 in DNA: TGCGCCAGCAGTGAGTTCCAAACCTACGAGCAGTACTTC.